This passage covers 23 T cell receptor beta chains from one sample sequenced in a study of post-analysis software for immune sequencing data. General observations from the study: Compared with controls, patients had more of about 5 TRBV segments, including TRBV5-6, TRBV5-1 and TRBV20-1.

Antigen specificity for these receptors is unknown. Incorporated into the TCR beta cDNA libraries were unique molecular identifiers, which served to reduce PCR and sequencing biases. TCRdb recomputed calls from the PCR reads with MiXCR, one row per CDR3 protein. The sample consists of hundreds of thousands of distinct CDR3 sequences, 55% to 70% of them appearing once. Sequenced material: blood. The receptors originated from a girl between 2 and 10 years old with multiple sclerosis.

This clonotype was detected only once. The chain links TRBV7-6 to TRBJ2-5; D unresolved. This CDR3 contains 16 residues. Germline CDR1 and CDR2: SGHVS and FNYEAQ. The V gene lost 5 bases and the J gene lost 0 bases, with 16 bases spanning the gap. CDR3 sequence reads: CASSGIWVPHQETQYF. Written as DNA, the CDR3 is TGTGCCAGCAGCGGGATTTGGGTCCCCCACCAAGAGACCCAGTACTTC.

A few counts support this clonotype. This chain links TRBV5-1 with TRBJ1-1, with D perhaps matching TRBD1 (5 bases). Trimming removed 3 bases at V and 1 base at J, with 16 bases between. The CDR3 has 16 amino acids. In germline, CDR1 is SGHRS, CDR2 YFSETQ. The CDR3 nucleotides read TGCGCCAGCAGCTCCTCTCCCCTCGGGGGGAACACTGAAGCTTTCTTT. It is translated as CASSSSPLGGNTEAFF.

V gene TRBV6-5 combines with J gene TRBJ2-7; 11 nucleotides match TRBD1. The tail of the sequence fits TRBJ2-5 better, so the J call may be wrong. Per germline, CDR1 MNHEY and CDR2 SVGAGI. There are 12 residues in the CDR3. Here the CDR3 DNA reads TGTGCCACCGGGACAGGGGGAGAGACCCAGTACTTC. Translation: CATGTGGETQYF.

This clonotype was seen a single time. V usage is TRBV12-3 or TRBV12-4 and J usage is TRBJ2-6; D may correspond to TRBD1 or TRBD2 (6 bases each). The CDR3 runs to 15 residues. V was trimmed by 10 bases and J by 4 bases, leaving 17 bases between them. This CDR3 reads CATSRGESGANVLTF. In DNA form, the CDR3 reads TGTGCCACTTCAAGGGGGGAGTCGGGGGCCAACGTCCTGACTTTC.

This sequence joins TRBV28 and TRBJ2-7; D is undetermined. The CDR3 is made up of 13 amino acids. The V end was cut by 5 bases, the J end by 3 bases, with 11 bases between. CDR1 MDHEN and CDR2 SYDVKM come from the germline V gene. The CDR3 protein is CASSLHKNYEQYF. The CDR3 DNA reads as TGTGCCAGCAGTCTCCATAAGAACTACGAGCAGTACTTC.

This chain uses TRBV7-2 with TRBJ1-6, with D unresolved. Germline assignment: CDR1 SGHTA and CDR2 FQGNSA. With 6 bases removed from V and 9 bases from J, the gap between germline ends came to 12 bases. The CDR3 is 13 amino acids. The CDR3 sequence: CASRPTFSSPLHF. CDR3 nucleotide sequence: TGTGCCAGCAGGCCTACATTTTCTTCACCCCTCCACTTT. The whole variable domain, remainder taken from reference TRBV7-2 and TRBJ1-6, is GAGVSQSPSNKVTEKGKDVELRCDPISGHTALYWYRQSLGQGLEFLIYFQGNSAPDKSGLPSDRFSAERTGGSVSTLTIQRTQQEDSAVYLCASRPTFSSPLHFGNGTRLTVT.

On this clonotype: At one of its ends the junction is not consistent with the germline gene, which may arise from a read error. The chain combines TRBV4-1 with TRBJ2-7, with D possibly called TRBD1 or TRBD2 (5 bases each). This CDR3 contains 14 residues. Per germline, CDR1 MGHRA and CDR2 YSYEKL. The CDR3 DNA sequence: TGTGCCAGCAGCCAAGGGGACGCTTCCTACGAGCAGTACTTC. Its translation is CASSQGDASYEQYF.

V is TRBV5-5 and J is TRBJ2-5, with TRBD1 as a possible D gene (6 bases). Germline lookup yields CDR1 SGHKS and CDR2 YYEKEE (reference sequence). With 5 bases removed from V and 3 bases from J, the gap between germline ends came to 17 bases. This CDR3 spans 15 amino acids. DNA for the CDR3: TGTGCCAGCAGTTTTGGCGGACAGCCGAAAGAGACCCAGTACTTC. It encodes CASSFGGQPKETQYF. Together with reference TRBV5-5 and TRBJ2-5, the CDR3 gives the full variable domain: DAGVTQSPTHLIKTRGQQVTLRCSPISGHKSVSWYQQVLGQGPQFIFQYYEKEERGRGNFPDRFSARQFPNYSSELNVNALLLGDSALYLCASSFGGQPKETQYFGPGTRLLVL.

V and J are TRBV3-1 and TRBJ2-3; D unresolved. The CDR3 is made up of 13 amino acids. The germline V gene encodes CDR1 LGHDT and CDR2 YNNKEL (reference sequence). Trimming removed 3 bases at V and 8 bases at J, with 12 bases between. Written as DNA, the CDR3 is TGTGCCAGCAGCCACTCTTCCTCGGGTACGCAGTATTTT. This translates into CASSHSSSGTQYF.

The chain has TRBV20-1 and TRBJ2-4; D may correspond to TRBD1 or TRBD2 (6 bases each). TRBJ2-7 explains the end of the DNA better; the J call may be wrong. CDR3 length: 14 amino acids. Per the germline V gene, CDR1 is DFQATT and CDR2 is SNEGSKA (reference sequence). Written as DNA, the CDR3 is TGCAGTGCTAGGGGGGGCAGCTCGGGAGACGAGCAGTACTTC. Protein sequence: CSARGGSSGDEQYF.

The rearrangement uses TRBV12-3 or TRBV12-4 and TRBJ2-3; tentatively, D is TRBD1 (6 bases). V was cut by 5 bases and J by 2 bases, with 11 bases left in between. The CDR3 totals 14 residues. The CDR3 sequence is CASSRTATTDTQYF. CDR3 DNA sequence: TGTGCCAGCAGTAGGACAGCGACCACAGATACGCAGTATTTT.

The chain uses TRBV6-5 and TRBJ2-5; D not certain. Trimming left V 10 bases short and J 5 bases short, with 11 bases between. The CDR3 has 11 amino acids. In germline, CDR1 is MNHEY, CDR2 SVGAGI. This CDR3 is CATGWDETQYF. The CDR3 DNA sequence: TGTGCCACCGGCTGGGATGAGACCCAGTACTTC.

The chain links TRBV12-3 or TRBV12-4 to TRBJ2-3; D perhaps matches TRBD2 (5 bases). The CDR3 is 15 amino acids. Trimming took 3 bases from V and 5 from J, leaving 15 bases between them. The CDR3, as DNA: TGTGCCAGCAGTTTGGCTAGCTCAAAATTAGATACGCAGTATTTT. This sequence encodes CASSLASSKLDTQYF.

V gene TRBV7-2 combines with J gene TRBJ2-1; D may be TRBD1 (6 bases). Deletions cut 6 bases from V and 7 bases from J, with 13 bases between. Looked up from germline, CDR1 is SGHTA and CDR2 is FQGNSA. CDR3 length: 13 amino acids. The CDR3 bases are TGTGCCAGCAGACGTTGGACAGCAAATGAGCAGTTCTTC. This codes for CASRRWTANEQFF. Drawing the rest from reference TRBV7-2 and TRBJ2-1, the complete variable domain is GAGVSQSPSNKVTEKGKDVELRCDPISGHTALYWYRQSLGQGLEFLIYFQGNSAPDKSGLPSDRFSAERTGGSVSTLTIQRTQQEDSAVYLCASRRWTANEQFFGPGTRLTVL.

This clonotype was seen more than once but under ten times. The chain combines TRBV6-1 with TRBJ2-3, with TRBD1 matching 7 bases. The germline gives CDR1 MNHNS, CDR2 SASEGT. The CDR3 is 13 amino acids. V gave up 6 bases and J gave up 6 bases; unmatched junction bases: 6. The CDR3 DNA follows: TGTGCCAGCAGCACAGGGGCGGCGGATACGCAGTATTTT. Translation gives CASSTGAADTQYF.

The CDR3 DNA follows: TGTGCCAGCTCACCGCAGGGACGGGTCTTCACAGATACGCAGTATTTT. Translating it yields CASSPQGRVFTDTQYF. This sequence joins TRBV18 and TRBJ2-3, with D perhaps matching TRBD1 or TRBD2 (5 bases each). The germline V gene encodes CDR1 KGHSH and CDR2 LQKENI. Between the trimmed V and J ends, which lost 3 bases and 2 bases, there was a span of 15 bases. CDR3 length: 16 amino acids.

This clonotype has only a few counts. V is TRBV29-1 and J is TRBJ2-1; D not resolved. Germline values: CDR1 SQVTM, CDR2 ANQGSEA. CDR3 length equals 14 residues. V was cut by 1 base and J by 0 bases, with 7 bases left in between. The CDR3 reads CSVEGSVSYNEQFF. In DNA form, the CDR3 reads TGCAGCGTTGAAGGCTCAGTCTCCTACAATGAGCAGTTCTTC.

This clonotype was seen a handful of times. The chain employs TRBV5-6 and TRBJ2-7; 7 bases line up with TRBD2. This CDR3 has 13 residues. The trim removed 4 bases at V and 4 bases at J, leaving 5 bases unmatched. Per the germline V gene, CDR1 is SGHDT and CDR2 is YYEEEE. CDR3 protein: CASSRGSGYEQYF. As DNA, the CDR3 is TGTGCCAGCAGCCGCGGGAGTGGGTACGAGCAGTACTTC. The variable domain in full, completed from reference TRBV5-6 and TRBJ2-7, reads DAGVTQSPTHLIKTRGQQVTLRCSPKSGHDTVSWYQQALGQGPQFIFQYYEEEERQRGNFPDRFSGHQFPNYSSELNVNALLLGDSALYLCASSRGSGYEQYFGPGTRLTVT.

In DNA form, the CDR3 reads TGCGCCAGCAGCTTGGAAGAAATAGCGGCCTACTACAATGAGCAGTTCTTC. Its translation: CASSLEEIAAYYNEQFF. The chain joins TRBV5-1 to TRBJ2-1; D may be TRBD2 (6 bases). This CDR3 contains 17 residues. Deletions cut 0 bases from V and 3 bases from J, with 16 bases between. CDR1 is SGHRS and CDR2 is YFSETQ in the germline V gene.

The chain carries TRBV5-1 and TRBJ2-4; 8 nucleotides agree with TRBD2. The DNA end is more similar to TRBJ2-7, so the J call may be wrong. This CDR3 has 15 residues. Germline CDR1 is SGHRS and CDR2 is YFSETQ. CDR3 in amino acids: CASSLIGGRTTEQYF. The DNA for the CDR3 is TGCGCCAGCAGCTTAATCGGCGGGAGGACGACCGAGCAGTACTTC.

CDR3: CAISEGQGDQPQHF. CDR3 DNA sequence: TGTGCCATCAGTGAGGGACAGGGTGATCAGCCCCAGCATTTT. The genes are TRBV10-3 and TRBJ1-5; 8 bases align to TRBD1. Looked up from germline, CDR1 is ENHRY and CDR2 is SYGVKD. The CDR3 consists of 14 residues. The junction had 2 bases not matched to a gene; V was cut back by 2 bases and J by 5 bases.

The CDR3 here is CASSVLTGPGEAFF. In DNA, the CDR3 is TGTGCCAGCAGCGTTCTTACAGGTCCCGGTGAAGCTTTCTTT. V and J are TRBV12-3 or TRBV12-4 and TRBJ1-1, with D perhaps matching TRBD1 (5 bases). The CDR3 runs to 14 residues. Trimming left V 6 bases short and J 7 bases short, with 18 bases between.

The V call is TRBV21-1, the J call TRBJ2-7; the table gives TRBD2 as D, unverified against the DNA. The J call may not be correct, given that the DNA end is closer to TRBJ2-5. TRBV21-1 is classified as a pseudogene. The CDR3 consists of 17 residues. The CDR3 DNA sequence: TGTGCCAGCAGCAAAGGGGCAGGGGCTTGGCGGCGGGAGACCCAGTACTTC. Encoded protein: CASSKGAGAWRRETQYF.